Reported below is one TCR beta chain. Its antigen remains unknown. The sample is drawn from a study of shared clonotypes between healthy human individuals. Broader study findings: Against clonotypes common to all four donors, non-shared ones had lower generation probabilities. Sample collection involved blood only; tissue repertoires are likely different.

Produced via immunoSEQ multiplex PCR; TCRdb's table is partial and in-frame only. The sample has roughly 1,600,000 clones, 98% seen once; the top ten hold under 0.45%. CDR1 and CDR2 (germline): SNHLY, FYNNEI. The CDR3 loop spans 12 amino acids. V lost 10 bases to trimming and J lost 6 bases, with 12 bases between them. Among the donors, all were Caucasian adults who lived in Nashville, Tennessee. Splitting of CD4+ cells produced CD45RA+ naive and CD45RA-negative memory subsets. This TCR came from a young man in good health. This chain links TRBV2 with TRBJ1-4; D is unresolved. The sample comprised naive CD4+ T cells sorted from blood. Subset in this sample: CD45RA+ positively selected. In nucleotides, the CDR3 is TGTGCCACCGGCGGGTTTGATGAAAAACTGTTTTTT. Residues: CATGGFDEKLFF.